This note documents a single T cell receptor beta chain sequence. A few counts support this clone. Its specific antigen is unknown. Per-base qualities were not stored, and no clone one base away is much larger. This entry belongs to a study of cytomegalovirus exposure and HLA in healthy donors (dated by TCRdb to the late 2010s). Regarding the study in general: According to an earlier analysis of 587 of the donors, about 179 million T cells yielded 117 million unique TCR beta sequences and about 300 Gb of sequence data. Of the 300 to 500 genotyped donors, 80% to 90% were placed in the genetic ancestry cluster associated with self-reported Caucasian donors. Typing coverage varied by locus: roughly 620-630 donors for A, B, C, DRB1 and DQB1; about 520 for DQA1; about 570 for DPA1; roughly 470 for DPB1. To predict cytomegalovirus infection status, the study combined high-throughput TCR immunosequencing, statistical association of individual TCRs with disease status, and machine learning. A separate validation cohort of over a hundred different subjects was used in addition to the 666-subject first cohort. A later genetic analysis took genome-wide SNP genotypes for about 60% of the roughly 670 donors and used that subset as a discovery cohort. Rather than drawing on any new phenotypic data, the later analysis identified candidate immune exposures from TCR beta sequences and the way those sequences occurred across donors. Class I and class II HLA loci were covered by the typing at four-digit resolution. Donor age, sex, ethnicity and CMV serostatus were compiled alongside the repertoire data. The study profiled the T cell repertoires of 666 subjects by immunosequencing and related them to cytomegalovirus serostatus. The study was designed to test whether signatures of past pathogen exposure could be identified by cataloging public T cell receptors. An earlier analysis of 500 to 650 of the donors applied high-throughput TCR beta sequencing to assess whether each TCR beta V gene segment acted as functional or pseudogenic. Approximately 330 gigabases of sequencing data and around 88 million unique TCR sequences made up an early release that covered nearly 650 HLA-typed donors. All discovery cohort repertoires had been generated using a single sequencing platform. To study patterns of TCR occurrence, a later analysis re-analyzed previously published TCR beta repertoires from 666 donors and added high-resolution HLA genotyping. Among about 390 genotyped donors of the cohort, an average of approximately 240,000 unique TCR beta nucleotide sequences were sequenced per donor, roughly a sixth of them non-productive. Several DR-DQ haplotypes were handled as single units for association and clustering because linkage in the cohort was strong. Study-level results and caveats: According to a later analysis, TCR association rates differed among HLA loci, with DRB1 alleles showing the most associated TCRs and HLA-C alleles showing the fewest. Because some donors lacked HLA typing at each locus, the association tests relied only on the typed subset. This cohort had only TCR beta chains sequenced, and the lack of alpha or paired-chain data limited which features could be detected. A further reported finding was that TCR beta sequences accurately predicted the HLA-A and HLA-B alleles for most subjects in the first cohort. Some IMGT-functional V segments, including TRBV6-2 and TRBV6-3, could not be told apart with the 87-base-pair reads, so those segments were excluded. Because counts were too low, about 15 rarely observed V segments, including chromosome 9 orphons, were left out of the earlier analysis of 500 to 650 of the donors. In a later analysis, HLA-associated TCR beta chains were found to be more clonally expanded and to have lower generation probabilities than equally common non-associated chains. An earlier analysis of around 600 of the donors showed that most TCR beta V segments appeared in productive rearrangements either about 87% or about 30% of the time, which broadly matched IMGT annotations. In a later genetic analysis, fewer N-insertions in productive TCRs were reported among donors in an Asian-associated ancestry cluster than the roughly 640-donor mean. A cluster of highly shared sequence variants was judged likely to represent a technical artifact of the sequencing pipeline. Presence/absence analyses assumed roughly uniform sequencing depth across donors, an assumption that may not hold. In vitro tests confirmed that a few of the cytomegalovirus-associated TCR beta chains recognize cytomegalovirus antigens. The classifier was reported to diagnose cytomegalovirus status with high specificity and sensitivity in both the original cohort and the validation cohort. A later analysis reported that several top co-occurrence clusters appeared linked to parvovirus B19, influenza, CMV and Epstein-Barr virus. V-gene and J-gene trimming of TCR beta chains was associated with a missense DCLRE1C variant in a later genetic analysis, and the association was replicated in an independent cohort. Assigning TCR associations to individual alleles was difficult when HLA alleles, especially DR and DQ, strongly co-occurred. For the cohort, immune exposure information was limited to CMV serostatus. While some public TCRs were present in many individuals, most TCR sequences turned up only very rarely across donors. It was suggested by the authors that the approach could potentially be generalized to other disease states and immunological phenotypes. A total of roughly 160 TCR beta chains were listed by the study as associated with cytomegalovirus. In a later analysis, 16,951 TCR beta sequences were associated with specific HLA alleles at a false discovery rate of 0.05. In a later analysis, most CMV-associated TCR beta chains were found to appear HLA-restricted, with HLA associations seemingly driven largely by CMV exposure. Correlated functional status among segregating V segments might be attributable to linkage disequilibrium, but an unknown experimental factor could not be ruled out.

To prepare the library, the immunoSEQ multiplex PCR assay was applied. The multiplex PCR relied on a mix of 60 forward primers for TCR Vbeta segments and 13 reverse primers for TCR Jbeta segments. The CDR3 region of rearranged TCR beta genes was amplified from genomic DNA by a multiplex PCR assay. The amplified TCR beta libraries were sequenced on the Illumina HiSeq System as 87-base-pair reads. The paper's processing steps were these. Across the 600 to 700 repertoires, a later analysis counted some 80 million unique TCR beta chains, around 10 million of which were shared by at least two donors. To remove PCR and sequencing errors, raw reads were error-corrected and collapsed into unique sequences using a nearest-neighbor algorithm that merged closely related sequences. V, D and J gene segments were assigned by aligning CDR3 sequences to IMGT reference sequences. Each retained sequence needed at least a six-nucleotide match to both a V gene segment and a J gene segment. Rearrangements were called productive when the CDR3 lacked stop codons and stayed in frame with V and J; all others were non-productive. Following IMGT convention, CDR3 was defined as the stretch from the second conserved V-encoded cysteine to the conserved J-encoded phenylalanine. The earlier analysis of some 600 of the donors excluded sequences that lacked an unambiguous match to a single V gene segment. An earlier analysis of some 500 of the donors classified V segments as functional when productive rearrangements were above 56.7% and as segregating when the standard deviation between donors was above 5%. To diagnose cytomegalovirus status from the catalog of TCR beta chain sequences, a statistical classification framework was built. A later analysis assigned V and J genes by comparing TCR nucleotide sequences with IMGT/GENE-DB human TR gene sequences. In a later analysis, CDR3 sequences and most-parsimonious VDJ recombination scenarios were assigned using the TCRdist pipeline. In a later analysis, every TCR beta chain was defined by the combination of its CDR3 amino acid sequence and its V-gene family, and reads without a unique V-gene family were dropped. As a way to deal with suspected cross-contamination and a sequencing artifact, a later analysis dropped 500 to 700 nucleotide sequences that were highly shared and had low generation probability. In a later analysis, a clonal expansion index for each public chain was calculated from normalized within-repertoire ranks of inferred template counts. A later analysis computed generation probabilities with a VDJ recombination model fitted to out-of-frame rearrangements, and checked the results against IGoR. A later analysis scored TCR-TCR, TCR-HLA and TCR-CMV co-occurrence with hypergeometric tests, applying a repertoire-size bias correction to TCR pairs. To estimate false discovery rates, a later analysis permuted the HLA or CMV assignments 20 times. A later analysis grouped co-occurring TCRs with DBSCAN, adding TCRdist sequence similarity when clustering within HLA-allele-positive subsets. Co-occurrence clustering excluded repertoires with fewer than 30,000 or more than 120,000 public chains, plus five with anomalous nucleotide sharing. TCRdb mirrors the immuneACCESS table, restricted to in-frame sequences. Some clones are absent from its copies; in checked studies, under half trace to an unresolved V gene, and the reason for the others is unknown. V and J calls and clone size are as listed in that table; D and trimming were resolved from the DNA. The sample includes fewer than 100,000 clones, with 6.5% to 8% observed a single time. The ten largest clonotypes hold about 2% of the sample.

The cohort was made up of under 800 healthy bone marrow donors. At the time of sampling, all cohort members were nominally healthy, though unrecorded immune exposures were likely present. The donor tested CMV seronegative and was one of the 352 seronegative cohort members. A peripheral blood sample was provided by each donor, and peripheral blood mononuclear cells were used for TCR beta sequencing. The Qiagen DNeasy Blood Extraction Kit was used to extract genomic DNA from the blood cell samples. For this chain, trimming is 5 bases at the V end and 5 bases at the J end, and the number of junction bases without a gene match is 7. From the cysteine up to the phenylalanine, the CDR3 has a length of 14 residues. The DNA shown is the 42-base CDR3, in frame from base 1. The germline V gene yields SGHTA for CDR1 and FQGNSA for CDR2.

The receptor's source is a man aged 50 to 59 in good health and CMV-seronegative. The sample was PBMCs. The V and J genes are TRBV7-2 and TRBJ1-2; a stretch of 8 junction bases matches TRBD1. The CDR3 has the sequence CASSTTGEFYGYTF. The DNA sequence reads TGTGCCAGCAGCACGACAGGGGAGTTTTATGGCTACACCTTC.